These T cell receptor beta chains were read from a single sample in a study of radiation and T cells in renal cell carcinoma. The repertoire was sequenced with immunoSEQ multiplex PCR; TCRdb's copy has only in-frame clones and lacks some. The data contain some 130,000 clones, more than 70% of them singletons. Sequenced material: blood, taken from a patient whose treatment included radiotherapy and nephrectomy. The receptors here all came from a woman aged 70-85 years with renal cell carcinoma. Each CDR3 is given with its conserved first and last residue. The D gene is left open where the match is weak. The size entry is marked missing in some rows and otherwise reads once, few, many or a size class.

TRBJ1-5	TRBV6-1	few	.	CASSERHSWNQPQHF	TGTGCCAGCAGTGAAAGGCACTCTTGGAATCAGCCCCAGCATTTT
TRBJ1-2	TRBV29-1	.	TRBD1	CSVGGTGYYGYTF	TGCAGCGTTGGAGGGACAGGTTACTATGGCTACACCTTC
TRBJ1-2	TRBV5-1	few	.	CASSLSALGVYGYTF	TGCGCCAGCAGCTTGTCGGCCCTCGGAGTCTATGGCTACACCTTC
TRBJ2-3	TRBV27	.	.	CASSPKRALITDTQYF	TGTGCCAGCAGTCCAAAGAGGGCACTAATCACAGATACGCAGTATTTT
TRBJ2-6	TRBV7-9	.	.	CASSLFPLNSGANVLTF	TGTGCCAGCAGCTTATTTCCCCTTAACTCTGGGGCCAACGTCCTGACTTTC
TRBJ2-6	TRBV2	.	TRBD1	CASSLIITGTGAGANVLTF	TGTGCCAGTTCCCTAATTATCACCGGGACAGGGGCCGGGGCCAACGTCCTGACTTTC
TRBJ1-6	TRBV2	.	.	CASRPAPINSPLHF	TGTGCCAGCAGACCCGCACCCATAAATTCACCCCTCCACTTT
TRBJ2-2	TRBV11-2	.	TRBD1	CASSPGTGGTNTGELFF	TGTGCCAGCAGCCCGGGGACAGGGGGCACGAACACCGGGGAGCTGTTTTTT
TRBJ1-1	TRBV19	.	TRBD1	CASARGQNTEAFF	TGTGCCAGCGCCAGGGGGCAGAACACTGAAGCTTTCTTT
TRBJ1-6	TRBV7-8	.	.	CASSLKLSSPLHF	TGTGCCAGCAGCTTAAAATTATCCTCACCCCTCCACTTT
TRBJ2-2	TRBV29-1	.	.	CSVGAANTGELFF	TGCAGCGTTGGGGCTGCGAACACCGGGGAGCTGTTTTTT
TRBJ2-7	TRBV7-2	.	.	CASSLRLIYEQYF	TGTGCCAGCAGCCTCCGGCTCATCTACGAGCAGTACTTC
TRBJ2-1	TRBV19	.	.	CASSFRDALYNEQFF	TGTGCCAGTAGTTTCCGGGACGCTCTTTACAATGAGCAGTTCTTC
TRBJ2-3	TRBV7-3	.	TRBD2	CASSLTGGDTQYF	TGTGCCAGCAGCTTAACCGGGGGGGATACGCAGTATTTT
TRBJ1-1	TRBV10-3	few	TRBD1	CAIGTGVNTEAFF	TGTGCCATCGGGACAGGGGTGAACACTGAAGCTTTCTTT
TRBJ1-6	TRBV5-6	.	.	CASSFPGAVSPLHF	TGTGCCAGCAGCTTCCCGGGGGCGGTTTCACCCCTCCACTTT
TRBJ2-5	TRBV27	.	.	CASSPLRDGQETQYF	TGTGCCAGCAGTCCCCTTAGGGACGGCCAAGAGACCCAGTACTTC
TRBJ1-5	TRBV28	few	TRBD1	CASEGQGSNQPQHF	TGTGCCAGCGAAGGACAGGGGAGCAATCAGCCCCAGCATTTT
TRBJ2-1	TRBV7-9	.	TRBD1	CASSLGDRLENEQFF	TGTGCCAGCAGCTTAGGGGACAGGCTGGAGAATGAGCAGTTCTTC
TRBJ2-7	TRBV6-5	.	.	CASSYSMYGGTYEQYF	TGTGCCAGCAGTTACTCGATGTATGGGGGTACCTACGAGCAGTACTTC